What follows are 30 T cell receptor beta chains derived from one specimen sequenced in a study of blood T cell repertoires in COVID-19. Some clones are missing from TCRdb's copy, which holds only in-frame ones; the method was immunoSEQ multiplex PCR. The table records tens of thousands of clones, more than 75% of them present only once. Sequencing was carried out using peripheral blood. The receptor source for this set is an elderly man in a cohort sampled during active COVID-19.

The rearrangement links TRBV5-1 to TRBJ2-2; TRBD1 matches 10 bases. CDR3 length equals 16 residues. Germline CDR1 SGHRS, CDR2 YFSETQ. Unmatched junction bases numbered 7, after V lost 4 bases and J lost 4 bases. CDR3 protein: CASSTAGTGVTGELFF. DNA of the CDR3: TGCGCCAGCAGCACCGCCGGGACAGGGGTCACCGGGGAGCTGTTTTTT.

This clone has more than one count but fewer than ten. The CDR3 DNA follows: TGTGCCAGTAGTGTCGCGGGGACTTTGAACACCGGGGAGCTGTTTTTT. It translates to CASSVAGTLNTGELFF. The chain couples TRBV19 to TRBJ2-2, with TRBD2 as a possible D gene (6 bases). Germline V gene sequence: CDR1 LNHDA, CDR2 SQIVND (reference sequence). The CDR3 loop spans 16 amino acids. The V end was cut by 5 bases, the J end by 1 base, with 14 bases between. Together with reference TRBV19 and TRBJ2-2, the CDR3 gives the full variable domain: DGGITQSPKYLFRKEGQNVTLSCEQNLNHDAMYWYRQDPGQGLRLIYYSQIVNDFQKGDIAEGYSVSREKKESFPLTVTSAQKNPTAFYLCASSVAGTLNTGELFFGEGSRLTVL.

This clone was seen a few times. The chain carries TRBV7-2 and TRBJ1-4; D remains ambiguous. Trimming pared 0 bases from V and 6 bases from J, leaving 14 bases between. The V gene's germline CDR1 is SGHTA and CDR2 FQGNSA. This CDR3 region has 16 residues. The CDR3 DNA is TGTGCCAGCAGCTTAGCGCCCAGCGGGCGGGATGAAAAACTGTTTTTT. Translation gives CASSLAPSGRDEKLFF.

V is TRBV10-2 and J is TRBJ2-7; possible D gene TRBD2, 6 bases. The germline gives CDR1 WSHSY, CDR2 SAAADI. Trimming took off 5 bases at V and 0 bases at J, with 11 bases between the two ends. The CDR3 loop spans 14 amino acids. DNA of the CDR3: TGCGCCAGCAGTCGACTAGTCGTCTCCTACGAGCAGTACTTC. Translation: CASSRLVVSYEQYF.

In nucleotides, the CDR3 is TGTGCCAGCAGCCAACGGGGGGAGACCCAGTACTTC. Its translation is CASSQRGETQYF. V usage is TRBV3-1 (or the pseudogene TRBV3-2) and J usage is TRBJ2-5; D may be TRBD2 (6 bases). The V gene lost 2 bases and the J gene lost 5 bases, with 6 bases spanning the gap. Germline lookup yields CDR1 LGHDT and CDR2 YNNKEL (reference sequence). The CDR3 has 12 amino acids.

This rearrangement joins TRBV5-5 to TRBJ2-1, with D tentatively TRBD2 (8 bases). Trimming took 4 bases from V and 4 from J, leaving 18 bases between them. Per the germline V gene, CDR1 is SGHKS and CDR2 is YYEKEE (reference sequence). The CDR3 runs to 16 residues. The CDR3 DNA reads as TGTGCCAGCAGCCGGGAGGGACAGCGAACTTACAATGAGCAGTTCTTC. This translates into CASSREGQRTYNEQFF.

The chain's CDR3 is CASGGRGFNQPQHF. As DNA, the CDR3 is TGTGCCAGTGGGGGTAGGGGGTTCAATCAGCCCCAGCATTTT. The chain couples TRBV19 to TRBJ1-5; a weak D match, TRBD1 (6 bases). Germline V gene sequence: CDR1 LNHDA, CDR2 SQIVND (reference sequence). V lost 8 bases and J lost 3, with 14 bases in between. The CDR3 consists of 14 residues.

The chain recombines TRBV5-4 with TRBJ2-5; unclear D gene. From germline, CDR1 is SGHNT and CDR2 YYREEE (reference sequence). V was cut by 5 bases and J by 2 bases, with 7 bases left in between. This CDR3 is built from 12 residues. As DNA, the CDR3 is TGTGCCAGCAGTGGGCAGCAAGAGACCCAGTACTTC. As protein: CASSGQQETQYF.

The chain combines TRBV27 with TRBJ2-1; 9 nucleotides line up with TRBD2. The V segment lost 7 bases and the J segment 5 bases; nucleotides outside the gene matches: 9. CDR3 size: 15 residues. Per the germline V gene, CDR1 is MNHEY and CDR2 is SMNVEV (reference sequence). This CDR3 is CASTPLLAGNNEQFF. The CDR3 bases are TGTGCCAGCACCCCGTTACTAGCGGGTAACAATGAGCAGTTCTTC.

The V gene is TRBV6-6, the J gene TRBJ2-2, with 14 bases that match TRBD2. With 5 bases clipped from V and 0 bases from J, the junction kept 2 bases outside the gene matches. Germline V gene sequence: CDR1 MNHNY, CDR2 SVGAGI (reference sequence). The CDR3 extends over 17 amino acids. This CDR3 reads CASSRLAGGSNTGELFF. Here the CDR3 DNA reads TGTGCCAGCAGTCGACTAGCGGGGGGGTCGAACACCGGGGAGCTGTTTTTT.

This clone is a singleton in its sample. The rearrangement links TRBV7-9 to TRBJ2-3, with D perhaps TRBD2 (6 bases). Trimming cost V 6 bases and J 0 bases, with 16 bases left between them. The CDR3 length is 16 residues. Germline CDR1 and CDR2: SEHNR and FQNEAQ (reference sequence). In DNA form, the CDR3 reads TGTGCCAGCAGTCGAGTTCTAGCGCAAAGCACAGATACGCAGTATTTT. Translated: CASSRVLAQSTDTQYF.

A single count supports this clone. This chain connects TRBV5-1 to TRBJ2-2; D may be TRBD1 (5 bases). Between the trimmed V and J ends, which lost 0 bases and 0 bases, there was a span of 9 bases. The CDR3 totals 16 residues. The germline CDR1 and CDR2 sequences are SGHRS and YFSETQ. This CDR3 reads CASSLELRANTGELFF. DNA for the CDR3: TGCGCCAGCAGCTTGGAACTCAGGGCGAACACCGGGGAGCTGTTTTTT.

V and J are TRBV5-5 and TRBJ1-1; TRBD1 might be the D (5 bases). The CDR3 runs 16 residues. CDR1 and CDR2 from the germline V gene are SGHKS and YYEKEE (reference sequence). V dropped 0 bases and J dropped 0 bases, with 12 bases sitting between them. CDR3 loop: CASSLAGGVMNTEAFF. The DNA of the CDR3 is TGTGCCAGCAGCTTGGCCGGAGGGGTGATGAACACTGAAGCTTTCTTT.

V and J are TRBV7-8 and TRBJ2-1, with TRBD2 matching 8 bases. CDR1 and CDR2 from the germline V gene are SGHVS and FQNEAQ. CDR3 length equals 17 residues. V trimming: 1 base; J trimming: 4 bases; junction bases outside the gene matches: 9. The CDR3 nucleotides are TGTGCCAGCAGCTTAGTAAGGGACCGGGGGGGGTACAATGAGCAGTTCTTC. Its translation is CASSLVRDRGGYNEQFF.

This sequence joins TRBV7-2 and TRBJ2-1; D not resolved. Germline V gene lookup returns CDR1 SGHTA and CDR2 FQGNSA. This CDR3 contains 15 residues. The ends were cut back, 1 base at V and 6 bases at J, with 13 bases in the middle. The CDR3 spells CASSLVGYDSNEQFF. DNA for the CDR3: TGTGCCAGCAGCTTAGTCGGTTATGATTCCAATGAGCAGTTCTTC.

The rearrangement joins TRBV6-5 to TRBJ2-6; tentative D call: TRBD1 (5 bases). The germline CDR1 and CDR2 sequences are MNHEY and SVGAGI. The V end was cut by 6 bases, the J end by 0 bases, with 9 bases between. The CDR3 length is 15 residues. CDR3 residues: CASRRRGSGANVLTF. The CDR3 DNA reads as TGTGCCAGCAGACGAAGGGGCTCTGGGGCCAACGTCCTGACTTTC.

The chain joins TRBV9 to TRBJ2-1; TRBD2 aligns across 9 bases. After removal of 4 bases from V and 3 bases from J, the junction contained 5 bases not matched to a gene. CDR3 length: 15 residues. Germline V lookup: CDR1 SGDLS, CDR2 YYNGEE. Here the CDR3 reads CASSPLAGIYNEQFF. CDR3 in DNA: TGTGCCAGCAGCCCTCTAGCGGGGATCTACAATGAGCAGTTCTTC.

V gene TRBV30 combines with J gene TRBJ1-4; the D gene is possibly TRBD1 (6 bases). V was cut by 2 bases and J by 2 bases, with 9 bases left in between. Germline V gene data show CDR1 as GTSNPN and CDR2 as SVGIG (reference sequence). This CDR3 is 14 amino acids long. CDR3 residues: CAWSKTGTNEKLFF. CDR3 DNA: TGTGCCTGGAGTAAGACAGGTACTAATGAAAAACTGTTTTTT.

The V gene is TRBV7-9, the J gene TRBJ2-5; 7 nucleotides agree with TRBD1. The DNA matches TRBJ2-7 better at its end, which makes the J call doubtful. CDR1 and CDR2 (germline): SEHNR, FQNEAQ (reference sequence). The CDR3 spans 15 residues. The CDR3 sequence: CASSSTGSGRGEQYF. The DNA of the CDR3 is TGTGCCAGCAGCTCGACAGGGAGCGGAAGGGGCGAGCAGTACTTC.

The J gene is TRBJ2-7, the V gene TRBV11-2; TRBD1 might be the D (6 bases). Trimming cost V 5 bases and J 3 bases, with 14 bases left between them. Germline V gene data show CDR1 as SGHAT and CDR2 as FQNNGV. The length of the CDR3 is 14 residues. The CDR3: CASSPSGTIYEQYF. DNA for the CDR3: TGTGCCAGCAGCCCCTCCGGGACAATCTACGAGCAGTACTTC.

This clone was observed once. The genes are TRBV18 and TRBJ2-1; 12 bases are a match to TRBD2. The CDR3 spans 16 residues. CDR1 and CDR2 (germline): KGHSH, LQKENI. With 2 bases clipped from V and 4 bases from J, the junction kept 3 bases outside the gene matches. The CDR3 here is CASSPSTSGSYNEQFF. The CDR3 DNA reads TGTGCCAGCTCACCATCGACTAGCGGGAGTTACAATGAGCAGTTCTTC.

V is TRBV6-2 or TRBV6-3 and J is TRBJ2-3, with 9 positions matching TRBD2. The length of the CDR3 is 15 residues. Germline assignment: CDR1 MNHEY and CDR2 SVGEGT. V lost 5 bases, J lost 6 bases, and 9 bases stayed unmatched. The chain's CDR3 is CASSPVSGRPDTQYF. DNA for the CDR3: TGTGCCAGCAGTCCCGTTAGCGGGAGACCCGATACGCAGTATTTT.

The rearrangement links TRBV6-5 to TRBJ1-2; a weak D match, TRBD1 (6 bases). Germline CDR1 reads MNHEY; CDR2 reads SVGAGI. V lost 2 bases to trimming and J lost 4 bases, with 17 bases between them. The CDR3 covers 16 residues. The CDR3 bases are TGTGCCAGCAGTTACCGAATACCGGACAGCTCCTATGGCTACACCTTC. Amino acid sequence: CASSYRIPDSSYGYTF.

The chain carries TRBV7-3 and TRBJ2-7, with 8 bases lining up with TRBD1. The ends lost 2 bases at V and 5 bases at J; junction bases unmatched: 5. Germline V gene data show CDR1 as SGHTA and CDR2 as FQGTGA. This CDR3 spans 14 amino acids. This chain's CDR3 is CASSLQAGGDEQYF. The CDR3, as DNA: TGTGCCAGCAGCTTACAGGCAGGGGGCGACGAGCAGTACTTC.

The V gene is TRBV5-1, the J gene TRBJ1-3; weak D call: TRBD1 (6 bases). Deletions cut 0 bases from V and 2 bases from J, with 6 bases between. The CDR3 consists of 14 residues. Germline V lookup: CDR1 SGHRS, CDR2 YFSETQ. The CDR3 is CASSLGTAGNTIYF. In DNA, the CDR3 is TGCGCCAGCAGCTTGGGGACAGCTGGAAACACCATATATTTT.

DNA for the CDR3: TGCGCCAGCAGCCGGAGGACAGGAGATAGAGAGCAGTACTTC. As protein: CASSRRTGDREQYF. The chain uses TRBV4-1 and TRBJ2-7, with 7 bases lining up with TRBD1. Germline V lookup: CDR1 MGHRA, CDR2 YSYEKL. This CDR3 has 14 amino acids. J was trimmed by 7 bases and V by 4 bases; bases with no gene match: 10.

The V call is TRBV10-3, the J call TRBJ1-2; TRBD1 is a possible D gene (5 bases). Trimming removed 4 bases from V and 0 bases from J, with 9 bases in between. Per the germline V gene, CDR1 is ENHRY and CDR2 is SYGVKD. The CDR3 contains 14 residues. The CDR3 sequence is CAISVEGANYGYTF. The CDR3 DNA follows: TGTGCCATCAGTGTGGAAGGGGCTAACTATGGCTACACCTTC.

The gene calls are TRBV6-6 and TRBJ1-3; 7 bases are a match to TRBD1. The junction had 4 bases not matched to a gene; V was cut back by 5 bases and J by 0 bases. The CDR3 is 15 residues long. Looked up from germline, CDR1 is MNHNY and CDR2 is SVGAGI (reference sequence). In nucleotides, the CDR3 is TGTGCCAGCAGTGAGGACAGGAACTCTGGAAACACCATATATTTT. As protein: CASSEDRNSGNTIYF.

The chain recombines TRBV7-9 with TRBJ1-1; 9 positions agree with TRBD1. Looked up from germline, CDR1 is SEHNR and CDR2 is FQNEAQ (reference sequence). CDR3 size: 16 residues. The junction had 7 bases not matched to a gene; V was cut back by 1 base and J by 4 bases. The CDR3 sequence: CASSLDSGQGSTEAFF. CDR3 nucleotides: TGTGCCAGCAGCTTAGATTCGGGACAGGGTAGCACTGAAGCTTTCTTT.

The chain combines TRBV5-1 with TRBJ1-3; 8 nucleotides match TRBD1. This CDR3 comprises 16 residues. V was clipped by 4 bases and J by 5 bases; unmatched bases: 11. Per germline, CDR1 SGHRS and CDR2 YFSETQ. CDR3 region: CASSSDNSGGRNTIYF. CDR3 DNA sequence: TGCGCCAGCAGCAGCGACAATTCAGGGGGCAGAAACACCATATATTTT.